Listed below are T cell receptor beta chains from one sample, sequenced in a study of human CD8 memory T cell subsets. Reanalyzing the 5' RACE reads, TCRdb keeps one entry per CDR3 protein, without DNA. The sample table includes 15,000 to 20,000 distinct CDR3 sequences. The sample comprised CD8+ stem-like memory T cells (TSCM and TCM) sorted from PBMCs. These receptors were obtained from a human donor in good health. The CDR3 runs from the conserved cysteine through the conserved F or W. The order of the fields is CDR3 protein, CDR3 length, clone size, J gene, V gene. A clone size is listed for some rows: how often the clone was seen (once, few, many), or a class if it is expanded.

CDR3aa: CASSYSRQGWGNTEAFF; len: 17; abundance: NA; j_gene: TRBJ1-1; v_gene: TRBV6-2/TRBV6-3
CDR3aa: CASSTDLGASSYNEQFF; len: 17; abundance: NA; j_gene: TRBJ2-1; v_gene: TRBV27
CDR3aa: CASGLADYNEQFF; len: 13; abundance: NA; j_gene: TRBJ2-1; v_gene: TRBV7-9
CDR3aa: CSARRGATDTQYF; len: 13; abundance: NA; j_gene: TRBJ2-3; v_gene: TRBV20-1
CDR3aa: CASIGGPNTGELFF; len: 14; abundance: NA; j_gene: TRBJ2-2; v_gene: TRBV6-1
CDR3aa: CASSLEGASTDTQYF; len: 15; abundance: NA; j_gene: TRBJ2-3; v_gene: TRBV5-1
CDR3aa: CASSPLGQMYNSPLHF; len: 16; abundance: NA; j_gene: TRBJ1-6; v_gene: TRBV27
CDR3aa: CASSPEKGVYGGELFF; len: 16; abundance: NA; j_gene: TRBJ2-2; v_gene: TRBV4-2
CDR3aa: CATSRPRTGRNTEAFF; len: 16; abundance: NA; j_gene: TRBJ1-1; v_gene: TRBV15
CDR3aa: CASSVPGHGELGTDTQYF; len: 18; abundance: NA; j_gene: TRBJ2-3; v_gene: TRBV7-9
CDR3aa: CASSPAEVSYNSPLHF; len: 16; abundance: medium-sized; j_gene: TRBJ1-6; v_gene: TRBV7-8
CDR3aa: CASSLRSGESSYEQYF; len: 16; abundance: NA; j_gene: TRBJ2-7; v_gene: TRBV5-1
CDR3aa: CAIRRNELYEQYF; len: 13; abundance: NA; j_gene: TRBJ2-7; v_gene: TRBV10-3
CDR3aa: CASSFWGSYNEQFF; len: 14; abundance: NA; j_gene: TRBJ2-1; v_gene: TRBV5-5
CDR3aa: CASSPRDSTEAFF; len: 13; abundance: NA; j_gene: TRBJ1-1; v_gene: TRBV7-9
CDR3aa: CASSNPAGGGAYEQYF; len: 16; abundance: NA; j_gene: TRBJ2-7; v_gene: TRBV7-8
CDR3aa: CASSPTGKETQYF; len: 13; abundance: NA; j_gene: TRBJ2-5; v_gene: TRBV11-2
CDR3aa: CASSSLDYTNSYEQYF; len: 16; abundance: NA; j_gene: TRBJ2-7; v_gene: TRBV7-2
CDR3aa: CASSLTGEAFF; len: 11; abundance: NA; j_gene: TRBJ1-1; v_gene: TRBV7-9
CDR3aa: CSVEEPPTGQFF; len: 12; abundance: NA; j_gene: TRBJ2-1; v_gene: TRBV29-1
CDR3aa: CASTPLSGVLSYNEQFF; len: 17; abundance: NA; j_gene: TRBJ2-1; v_gene: TRBV27
CDR3aa: CASSSGDRGNEQFF; len: 14; abundance: NA; j_gene: TRBJ2-1; v_gene: TRBV7-2
CDR3aa: CSATPSDAYEQYF; len: 13; abundance: NA; j_gene: TRBJ2-7; v_gene: TRBV20-1
CDR3aa: CAISESASGRVEQETQYF; len: 18; abundance: NA; j_gene: TRBJ2-5; v_gene: TRBV10-3
CDR3aa: CASSPATMNTEAFF; len: 14; abundance: NA; j_gene: TRBJ1-1; v_gene: TRBV4-2
CDR3aa: CASSFTDPGGYGYTF; len: 15; abundance: NA; j_gene: TRBJ1-2; v_gene: TRBV5-1